This entry concerns a single T cell receptor (beta chain). The antigen remains unidentified. The data were taken from a study of untreated major depressive disorder. Overall study findings and caveats: TRBV05-01 (Vbeta 5.1) usage was higher in CD4+ T cells of depressed patients than controls.

V gave up 5 bases and J gave up 4 bases, with 10 bases separating them. The CDR3 is made up of 13 amino acids. From germline, CDR1 is SGHTA and CDR2 FQGTGA. Clones were sequenced by immunoSEQ multiplex PCR, and TCRdb holds only the in-frame ones, with some missing. The data show about 25,000 clones, 91% seen once. The sequenced material came from CD4+ T cells from PBMCs. This chain connects TRBV7-3 to TRBJ2-3; D unclear. This receptor was obtained from a woman in her twenties or thirties with major depressive disorder. CDR3 sequence: CASSNNLADTQYF. As DNA, the CDR3 is TGTGCCAGCAGCAACAACCTAGCAGATACGCAGTATTTT.